This TCR beta chain derives from a study of blood T cells in healthy people across ages. V lost 4 bases, J lost 5 bases, and 14 bases lay in between. The CDR3 length is 14 residues. The germline CDR1 and CDR2 sequences are PRHDT and FYEKMQ (reference sequence). Primed by a sample-barcoded 5' primer and a J-beta primer mix, a second PCR proceeded for 7 to 11 cycles. From the 5' RACE reads, TCRdb called clonotypes with MiXCR, one entry per CDR3 protein. The repertoire includes around 1,100,000 distinct CDR3 sequences, 35% to 40% of them detected once, and around 13% sits in the top ten. The receptor's source is a man aged 18 to 29 in good health. Sequenced: blood. The rearrangement joins TRBV13 to TRBJ2-5; TRBD1 might be the D (6 bases). The CDR3 region has the DNA TGTGCCAGCAGCTCCTGGACAGTAAAGGAGACCCAGTACTTC. This codes for CASSSWTVKETQYF.